The T cell receptor beta chain described here comes from a study of cytomegalovirus exposure and HLA in healthy donors. General study findings and limits: What TCR beta sequences reportedly achieved was accurate prediction of HLA-A and HLA-B alleles in most subjects. Many donors shared some public TCRs, even though most TCR sequences were rare. Presence/absence analyses treated sequencing depth as roughly uniform across donors.

About this clone itself: Its target is not known.

The PCR ran on 60 Vbeta and 13 Jbeta primers. The data were produced by immunoSEQ multiplex PCR, yet TCRdb's version contains in-frame clones alone and is incomplete. The sample comprises some 130,000 clones, around 83% of which are singletons, and 1.2% rests with the top ten. Deletions cut 4 bases from V and 12 bases from J, with 16 bases between. Germline assignment: CDR1 MNHNS and CDR2 SASEGT. The CDR3 runs 13 residues. The chain uses TRBV6-1 and TRBJ2-1, with a weak D call TRBD1 (5 bases). The source material was PBMCs. This receptor was identified in a girl aged 2 to 10 in good health and CMV-seronegative. CDR3 nucleotides: TGTGCCAGCAGTGTGAGGAGTGGGGCAGTGCAGTTCTTC. The encoded protein is CASSVRSGAVQFF.